This TCR beta chain appears in the sequencing data of a study of technical replicates of blood from several donors. Data came from immunoSEQ multiplex PCR; TCRdb stores just in-frame clones and leaves some out. The sample carries nearly 90,000 clones, about 95% recorded once. Deletions cut 4 bases from V and 9 bases from J, with 17 bases between. This CDR3 has 14 residues. Looked up from germline, CDR1 is SGHTS and CDR2 is YDEGEE. This rearrangement joins TRBV5-8 to TRBJ1-5, with D possibly TRBD1 on 5 matching bases. The sample was T cells isolated from PBMCs. The clonotype was recovered from a human donor in good health. CDR3 sequence reads: CASSLSGSGGPQHF. CDR3 DNA: TGTGCCAGCAGCCTTTCGGGGTCCGGGGGGCCCCAGCATTTT.